A single sample gave rise to the 14 T cell receptor beta chains below, sequenced in a study of T cell repertoires in cytomegalovirus infection. TCRdb recomputed calls from the reads with MiXCR, one row per CDR3 protein. The repertoire holds roughly 320,000 distinct CDR3 sequences, with 9% to 9.5% as singletons. Sequences were obtained from PBMCs. The receptor set was obtained from a human donor in good health (CMV status not recorded). Some clones in this sample may be carry-over from other donors' samples.

The rearrangement uses TRBV6-5 and TRBJ2-1; 10 nucleotides line up with TRBD2. Germline CDR1 MNHEY, CDR2 SVGAGI. The ends lost 0 bases at V and 7 bases at J; junction bases unmatched: 9. CDR3 length: 17 amino acids. CDR3 bases: TGTGCCAGCAGTTACTCGACAGCGGGGGGGCCGCGGAATGAGCAGTTCTTC. Its translation is CASSYSTAGGPRNEQFF.

The CDR3 region has the DNA TGTGCCAGCAGCCCCCAAGTGAACACCGGGGAGCTGTTTTTT. Its protein product is CASSPQVNTGELFF. The rearrangement links TRBV9 to TRBJ2-2, with unresolved D. The V gene's germline CDR1 is SGDLS and CDR2 YYNGEE. Trimming took off 4 bases at V and 1 base at J, with 8 bases between the two ends. The CDR3 sequence is 14 residues long.

Turning to this clonotype: Since the CDR3 does not end with the conserved phenylalanine or tryptophan, this likely comes from a read error. The chain couples TRBV27 to TRBJ2-7; a weak D match, TRBD2 (5 bases). Germline assignment: CDR1 MNHEY and CDR2 SMNVEV (reference sequence). This CDR3 spans 14 amino acids. Trimming took 8 bases from V and 2 from J, leaving 16 bases between them. The CDR3 nucleotides read TGTGCCAGCGGCGGAGGCGGGCGACCCTACGAGCAGTACCTC. Translating gives CASGGGGRPYEQYL.

There are a few counts of this clonotype. This chain links TRBV6-2 or TRBV6-3 with TRBJ2-7; no reliable D call. V gave up 2 bases and J gave up 2 bases, with 16 bases separating them. CDR1 and CDR2 (germline): MNHEY, SVGEGT. The CDR3 covers 16 residues. CDR3 loop: CASSYVKGLSTYEQYF. The CDR3 region has the DNA TGTGCCAGCAGTTACGTAAAGGGCCTTTCAACCTACGAGCAGTACTTC.

This clonotype occurred a few times. The rearrangement uses TRBV6-1 and TRBJ2-1; the D gene is possibly TRBD2 (6 bases). Germline V CDR1 and CDR2: MNHNS, SASEGT. The V gene lost 4 bases and the J gene lost 5 bases, with 15 bases spanning the gap. The CDR3 totals 15 residues. The CDR3 DNA follows: TGTGCCAGCAGTGGTTTGGCGGGACTTAACAATGAGCAGTTCTTC. It is translated as CASSGLAGLNNEQFF.

In its sample, this clonotype was seen a few times. The rearrangement links TRBV7-9 to TRBJ1-6, with 10 bases fitting TRBD1. V lost 1 base, J lost 9 bases, and 6 bases stayed unmatched. CDR1 is SEHNR, CDR2 FQNEAQ, per germline (reference sequence). The CDR3 spans 16 residues. The CDR3 loop reads CASSLGGTGAISPLHF. The CDR3, as DNA: TGTGCCAGCAGCTTAGGTGGGACAGGGGCCATTTCACCCCTCCACTTT. The whole variable domain, remainder taken from reference TRBV7-9 and TRBJ1-6, is DTGVSQNPRHKITKRGQNVTFRCDPISEHNRLYWYRQTLGQGPEFLTYFQNEAQLEKSRLLSDRFSAERPKGSFSTLEIQRTEQGDSAMYLCASSLGGTGAISPLHFGNGTRLTVT.

V is TRBV27 and J is TRBJ2-1; TRBD1 aligns across 7 bases. Trimming took 5 bases from V and 2 from J; bases not matched to a gene: 9. CDR1 is MNHEY and CDR2 is SMNVEV in the germline V gene (reference sequence). The CDR3 sequence is 16 residues long. CDR3 nucleotide sequence: TGTGCCAGCAGTCCCAATCGACAGGGAACCTACAATGAGCAGTTCTTC. It yields the protein CASSPNRQGTYNEQFF.

This clonotype occurred a few times. The chain recombines TRBV7-9 with TRBJ2-5; no clear D. CDR1 and CDR2 from the germline V gene are SEHNR and FQNEAQ (reference sequence). This CDR3 has 16 amino acids. V was shortened by 1 base and J by 4 bases, with 16 bases between the two germline ends. The CDR3 DNA follows: TGTGCCAGCAGCTTAGGTGGCCCTTTTGAATTAGAGACCCAGTACTTC. This sequence encodes CASSLGGPFELETQYF.

Many counts were recorded for this clonotype. V gene TRBV7-2 combines with J gene TRBJ2-1; TRBD2 matches at 14 bases. This CDR3 has 17 residues. V gave up 1 base and J gave up 8 bases; unmatched junction bases: 7. Germline V gives CDR1 SGHTA, CDR2 FQGNSA. CDR3 loop: CASSLGPTSGGADEQFF. CDR3 nucleotides: TGTGCCAGCAGCTTAGGTCCGACTAGCGGGGGGGCCGATGAGCAGTTCTTC.

This clonotype was recorded many times. This rearrangement joins TRBV7-2 to TRBJ2-7, with D perhaps given as TRBD1 or TRBD2 (7 bases each). V shed 5 bases and J shed 2 bases, with 19 bases lying between them. The CDR3 spans 16 residues. CDR1 and CDR2 (germline): SGHTA, FQGNSA. CDR3 in DNA: TGTGCCAGCAGCACAAGGGGGGGGCAGGGGGCCTACGAGCAGTACTTC. Protein: CASSTRGGQGAYEQYF.

This clonotype was recorded many times. The chain employs TRBV7-2 and TRBJ1-1; D perhaps matches TRBD1 (5 bases). CDR3 length: 15 amino acids. With 5 bases removed from V and 6 bases from J, the gap between germline ends came to 19 bases. Germline V gives CDR1 SGHTA, CDR2 FQGNSA. The chain's CDR3 is CASSRNHGRVAEAFF. The CDR3 nucleotides are TGTGCCAGCAGCCGTAATCACGGCAGGGTTGCTGAAGCTTTCTTT.

This clonotype has a handful of counts. The CDR3 spells CASSVDRAYGYTF. The CDR3 coding sequence is TGTGCCAGCAGCGTGGACAGGGCCTATGGCTACACCTTC. V and J are TRBV5-6 and TRBJ1-2; 8 bases agree with TRBD1. With V trimmed by 4 bases and J by 4 bases, 3 bases remained unmatched. The CDR3 runs 13 residues. Looked up from germline, CDR1 is SGHDT and CDR2 is YYEEEE.

The rearrangement uses TRBV7-9 and TRBJ2-5; D is ambiguous. Germline assignment: CDR1 SEHNR and CDR2 FQNEAQ (reference sequence). This CDR3 region has 15 residues. V gave up 2 bases and J gave up 0 bases, with 10 bases separating them. CDR3 in DNA: TGTGCCAGCAGCTTATTGGCCACCTACCAAGAGACCCAGTACTTC. This translates into CASSLLATYQETQYF.

The V and J genes are TRBV7-9 and TRBJ2-2, with D possibly TRBD2 on 5 matching bases. The CDR3 consists of 14 residues. The germline CDR1 and CDR2 sequences are SEHNR and FQNEAQ (reference sequence). Trimming took 5 bases from V and 8 from J, leaving 15 bases between them. CDR3 nucleotides: TGTGCCAGCAGCCGATGGACTCGCCCGGGGGAGCTGTTTTTT. As protein: CASSRWTRPGELFF.